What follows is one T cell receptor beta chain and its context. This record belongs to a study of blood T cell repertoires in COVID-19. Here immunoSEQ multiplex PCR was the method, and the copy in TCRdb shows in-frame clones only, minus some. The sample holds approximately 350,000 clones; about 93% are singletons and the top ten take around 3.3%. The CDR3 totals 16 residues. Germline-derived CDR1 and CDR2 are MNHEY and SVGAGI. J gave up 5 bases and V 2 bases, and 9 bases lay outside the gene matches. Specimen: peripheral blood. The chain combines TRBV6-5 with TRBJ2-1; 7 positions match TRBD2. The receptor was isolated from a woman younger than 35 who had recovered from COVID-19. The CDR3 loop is CASSYGGRFGNNEQFF. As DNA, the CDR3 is TGTGCCAGCAGTTACGGCGGGAGATTCGGGAACAATGAGCAGTTCTTC.